This T cell receptor (beta chain) was identified during a study of cytomegalovirus exposure and HLA in healthy donors. On this clone: Its target is unknown. This same CDR3 is encoded by further DNA sequences in the sample.

The study's findings and limits: Presence/absence analyses supposed approximately even sequencing depth among donors. Relative to the approximately 630-donor mean, N-insertions were reportedly fewer in an Asian-associated ancestry cluster in a later analysis. In a later analysis, at a false discovery rate of 0.05, some 17,000 TCR beta sequences were associated with HLA alleles.

Primers: 60 Vbeta forward and 13 Jbeta reverse. The assay was immunoSEQ multiplex PCR, and TCRdb's table has in-frame clones only and misses some. In the table there are 120,000 or so clones, roughly 80% of which are singletons. This receptor was identified in a man between 25 and 39 years old in good health and CMV-seronegative. Sequencing was carried out using PBMCs.

CDR3: CASSLGHSSYEQYF. The CDR3 DNA reads TGTGCCAGCAGCTTGGGTCACTCTTCCTACGAGCAGTACTTC. V is TRBV5-4 and J is TRBJ2-7; D remains unclear. Looked up from germline, CDR1 is SGHNT and CDR2 is YYREEE (reference sequence). The CDR3 extends over 14 amino acids. V lost 0 bases, J lost 1 base, and 8 bases lay in between.